Listed below are T cell receptor beta chains from one sample, sequenced in a study of T cell repertoires in cytomegalovirus infection. A single record per CDR3 protein comes from TCRdb applying MiXCR to the reads. This sample carries 200,000 to 300,000 distinct CDR3 sequences, 5% to 8.5% of them seen once, and the ten largest clones take around 6.5%. The sample comprised PBMCs. The receptor source for this set is a human donor in good health (CMV status not recorded). Some clones in this sample may be carry-over from other donors' samples. The CDR3 runs from the conserved cysteine through the conserved F or W. Fields, in order: J gene, V gene, clone size, D gene, CDR3 protein, CDR3 DNA. D genes are given only for firm matches. For some rows the clone size is stated as once, few or many, or as a class when expanded; others skip it.

>TRBJ2-5|TRBV20-1|many|-
CSARDPGRDLQETQYF
TGCAGTGCTAGAGATCCCGGCAGGGACTTGCAAGAGACCCAGTACTTC
>TRBJ1-4|TRBV7-2|many|-
CASSFSNEKLFF
TGTGCCAGCAGCTTCAGTAATGAAAAACTGTTTTTT
>TRBJ1-2|TRBV7-2|few|-
CASGPYREGKGYTF
TGTGCCAGCGGGCCTTACAGGGAGGGGAAAGGCTACACCTTC
>TRBJ1-1|TRBV2|-|-
CASSDDSTEAFF
TGTGCCAGCAGTGATGATTCGACTGAAGCTTTCTTT
>TRBJ2-7|TRBV6-5|many|-
CASSYSDTQYSYEQYF
TGTGCCAGCAGTTACTCCGACACCCAGTACTCCTACGAGCAGTACTTC
>TRBJ2-1|TRBV9|many|TRBD1
CASSQEGAGGFYRNEQFF
TGTGCCAGCAGCCAAGAGGGGGCAGGCGGTTTTTATAGGAATGAGCAGTTCTTC
>TRBJ2-7|TRBV5-1|many|TRBD2
CASSLGGSGSYEQYF
TGCGCCAGCAGCTTGGGCGGGAGCGGGTCCTACGAGCAGTACTTC
>TRBJ1-2|TRBV20-1|many|TRBD1
CSAGEGQSRDYTF
TGCAGTGCAGGAGAGGGACAGTCCCGGGACTACACCTTC
>TRBJ2-3|TRBV6-8|-|-
CASSYTDSLSTDTQYF
TGTGCCAGCAGTTACACAGACAGTCTGAGCACAGATACGCAGTATTTT
>TRBJ1-5|TRBV23-1|-|TRBD1
CASSQSWCRGLAQPQHF
TGCGCCAGCAGTCAATCCTGGTGCAGGGGGCTTGCTCAGCCCCAGCATTTT
>TRBJ2-1|TRBV10-2|few|-
CASSESGTGRDEQFF
TGCGCCAGCAGTGAGTCAGGGACGGGGAGAGATGAGCAGTTCTTC
>TRBJ2-5|TRBV11-2|many|TRBD2
CASSLGGGLRETQYF
TGTGCCAGCAGCTTAGGGGGGGGTTTGAGGGAGACCCAGTACTTC
>TRBJ1-1|TRBV10-1|many|-
CASSEWQNTEAFF
TGCGCCAGCAGTGAATGGCAGAACACTGAAGCTTTCTTT